The 26 T cell receptor beta chains presented below share a single source sample, sequenced in a study of T cell responses to AZD1222 COVID-19 vaccine. Method: immunoSEQ multiplex PCR; TCRdb's copy keeps in-frame clones and lacks some. Found here are approximately 100,000 clones, roughly 84% of them singletons; the top ten hold about 15%. Sequencing used peripheral blood, obtained on day 0 of AZD1222 vaccination. These TCRs come from an adult in good health.

This rearrangement joins TRBV4-2 to TRBJ2-1; D is unresolved. V dropped 5 bases and J dropped 5 bases, with 16 bases sitting between them. CDR1 and CDR2 (germline): LGHNA, YNFKEQ. This CDR3 is built from 15 residues. The DNA for the CDR3 is TGTGCCAGCAGCACCTCCATCTATGGTAACAATGAGCAGTTCTTC. It translates to CASSTSIYGNNEQFF.

This clone has just one count. The V and J genes are TRBV7-9 and TRBJ2-1; the match to TRBD1 covers 7 bases. CDR3 length equals 12 residues. CDR1 is SEHNR and CDR2 is FQNEAQ in the germline V gene (reference sequence). The V and J ends lost 5 bases and 12 bases, in that order; junction bases with no gene match: 7. CDR3 region: CASSATGALQFF. The CDR3 DNA reads TGTGCCAGCAGCGCCACAGGGGCCCTGCAGTTCTTC.

In its sample, this clone was seen a few times. This chain links TRBV10-3 with TRBJ2-6, with D possibly TRBD2 on 6 matching bases. Trimming removed 8 bases from V and 3 bases from J, with 14 bases in between. Looked up from germline, CDR1 is ENHRY and CDR2 is SYGVKD. The CDR3 consists of 15 residues. The CDR3, as DNA: TGTGCCATCGGGTTGGAGGGCGTTGGGGCCAACGTCCTGACTTTC. Translated: CAIGLEGVGANVLTF.

This chain connects TRBV30 to TRBJ2-5, with D maybe TRBD2 (5 bases). Germline-derived CDR1 and CDR2 are GTSNPN and SVGIG (reference sequence). This CDR3 has 12 amino acids. Trimming left V 3 bases short and J 5 bases short, with 10 bases between. DNA for the CDR3: TGTGCCTGGAGCTCGGGAACGGAGACCCAGTACTTC. Translated, it gives CAWSSGTETQYF.

This sequence joins TRBV30 and TRBJ1-2; D remains ambiguous. The CDR3 runs 14 residues. Trimming pared 1 base from V and 4 bases from J, leaving 13 bases between. Germline V gene sequence: CDR1 GTSNPN, CDR2 SVGIG (reference sequence). The CDR3 spells CAWSENRASYGYTF. The CDR3 nucleotides are TGTGCCTGGAGTGAGAACAGAGCCTCCTATGGCTACACCTTC. Full variable domain (missing parts from reference TRBV30 and TRBJ1-2): SQTIHQWPATLVQPVGSPLSLECTVEGTSNPNLYWYRQAAGRGLQLLFYSVGIGQISSEVPQNLSASRPQDRQFILSSKKLLLSDSGFYLCAWSENRASYGYTFGSGTRLTVV.

The chain recombines TRBV13 with TRBJ2-1; TRBD1 matches at 9 bases. The CDR3 contains 15 residues. Germline V CDR1 and CDR2: PRHDT, FYEKMQ (reference sequence). J lost 9 bases, V lost 5 bases, and 11 bases had no gene match. The CDR3 is CASSPRYRGLFEQFF. The CDR3 coding sequence is TGTGCCAGCAGCCCAAGATACAGGGGGCTCTTTGAGCAGTTCTTC. Combining the CDR3 with reference TRBV13 and TRBJ2-1 gives the whole variable domain AAGVIQSPRHLIKEKRETATLKCYPIPRHDTVYWYQQGPGQDPQFLISFYEKMQSDKGSIPDRFSAQQFSDYHSELNMSSLELGDSALYFCASSPRYRGLFEQFFGPGTRLTVL.

This clone appeared a single time. The chain couples TRBV19 to TRBJ1-1; maybe TRBD1 (6 bases). Looked up from germline, CDR1 is LNHDA and CDR2 is SQIVND (reference sequence). The germline V and J ends were trimmed by 6 bases and 1 base, with 6 bases remaining between them. The CDR3 is 12 amino acids. In DNA, the CDR3 is TGTGCCAGTAGGGACAGGAACACTGAAGCTTTCTTT. Protein sequence: CASRDRNTEAFF.

The V call is TRBV7-2, the J call TRBJ1-1, with D possibly TRBD1 on 5 matching bases. The CDR3 contains 14 residues. Trimming pared 5 bases from V and 3 bases from J, leaving 13 bases between. CDR1 is SGHTA and CDR2 is FQGNSA in the germline V gene. CDR3 coding DNA: TGTGCCAGCAGCCGGGGGTTCGGGGACACTGAAGCTTTCTTT. Its protein product is CASSRGFGDTEAFF.

This clone was detected many times. V is TRBV6-5 and J is TRBJ2-3; the match to TRBD2 covers 12 bases. The CDR3 has 15 amino acids. J was trimmed by 6 bases and V by 6 bases; bases with no gene match: 7. Germline CDR1 and CDR2: MNHEY and SVGAGI. In DNA, the CDR3 is TGTGCCAGCAGGTTACTAGCGGGAGGTTCGGATACGCAGTATTTT. Translated: CASRLLAGGSDTQYF.

The rearrangement joins TRBV5-1 to TRBJ2-5; tentatively, D is TRBD2 (6 bases). Germline values: CDR1 SGHRS, CDR2 YFSETQ. The CDR3 loop spans 12 amino acids. Trimming removed 7 bases at V and 3 bases at J, with 10 bases between. Written as DNA, the CDR3 is TGCGCCAGCCGTCCGGGGGAAGAGACCCAGTACTTC. Translation gives CASRPGEETQYF.

V is TRBV6-5 and J is TRBJ2-7; 7 nucleotides agree with TRBD2. This CDR3 spans 16 amino acids. Unmatched junction bases numbered 11, after V lost 2 bases and J lost 4 bases. Germline CDR1 is MNHEY and CDR2 is SVGAGI. The CDR3 sequence is CASSYTLLAKPYEQYF. The CDR3 DNA is TGTGCCAGCAGTTACACCCTACTAGCGAAACCATACGAGCAGTACTTC.

The genes are TRBV4-1 and TRBJ1-5; TRBD1 agrees at 8 bases. Unmatched junction bases numbered 6, after V lost 4 bases and J lost 4 bases. This CDR3 is 15 amino acids long. The germline V gene has CDR1 MGHRA and CDR2 YSYEKL. The CDR3 region has the DNA TGCGCCAGCAGCCTCGCCCGGGACAGGAATCAGCCCCAGCATTTT. It yields the protein CASSLARDRNQPQHF.

This chain uses TRBV11-2 with TRBJ2-7; D is uncertain. V shed 5 bases and J shed 3 bases, with 17 bases lying between them. The V gene's germline CDR1 is SGHAT and CDR2 FQNNGV. The CDR3 runs 15 residues. The CDR3 protein is CASSNTIERGYEQYF. CDR3 DNA sequence: TGTGCCAGCAGCAATACTATAGAGCGAGGCTACGAGCAGTACTTC.

The chain carries TRBV19 and TRBJ2-3; 7 bases line up with TRBD2. Germline CDR1 and CDR2: LNHDA and SQIVND (reference sequence). V was pared by 4 bases and J by 5 bases, with 9 bases of the junction left unmatched. CDR3 length equals 15 residues. The CDR3 protein is CASSNWAGVGDTQYF. The CDR3 nucleotides are TGTGCCAGTAGTAACTGGGCGGGAGTGGGAGATACGCAGTATTTT.

V and J are TRBV6-5 and TRBJ2-2; 7 positions agree with TRBD1. V gave up 8 bases and J gave up 0 bases; unmatched junction bases: 6. CDR1 is MNHEY, CDR2 SVGAGI, per germline. The CDR3 sequence is 15 residues long. The CDR3 is CASQAGTANTGELFF. In nucleotides, the CDR3 is TGTGCCAGCCAGGCCGGGACAGCGAACACCGGGGAGCTGTTTTTT.

This chain uses TRBV25-1 with TRBJ2-7; 8 nucleotides line up with TRBD1. The CDR3 contains 12 residues. The V gene end was trimmed by 6 bases and the J gene end by 3 bases; junction bases not matched to a gene: 1. Germline CDR1 and CDR2: MGHDK and SYGVNS. The CDR3, as DNA: TGTGCCAGCAGGGGACAGGACTACGAGCAGTACTTC. Its translation: CASRGQDYEQYF.

This chain connects TRBV28 to TRBJ1-2, with TRBD1 matching over 7 bases. The germline gives CDR1 MDHEN, CDR2 SYDVKM. The CDR3 is made up of 11 amino acids. The CDR3 reads CVIRGRLGYTF. DNA for the CDR3: TGTGTCATAAGGGGGCGGCTTGGCTACACCTTC.

V is TRBV5-1 and J is TRBJ2-1; the D is unclear. CDR3 length: 11 amino acids. Germline V lookup: CDR1 SGHRS, CDR2 YFSETQ. V was clipped by 1 base and J by 10 bases, with 6 bases between them. The CDR3 loop reads CASSLSQEQFF. The CDR3 DNA is TGCGCCAGCAGCTTGTCGCAGGAGCAGTTCTTC. Supplemented by reference TRBV5-1 and TRBJ2-1, the full variable domain reads KAGVTQTPRYLIKTRGQQVTLSCSPISGHRSVSWYQQTPGQGLQFLFEYFSETQRNKGNFPGRFSGRQFSNSRSEMNVSTLELGDSALYLCASSLSQEQFFGPGTRLTVL.

This chain uses TRBV5-6 with TRBJ2-4; D not certain. The germline CDR1 and CDR2 sequences are SGHDT and YYEEEE. This CDR3 is 13 amino acids long. V lost 4 bases to trimming and J lost 6 bases, with 11 bases between them. CDR3 DNA: TGTGCCAGCAGCCCGATGTCGGGAAACATTCAGTACTTC. Protein product: CASSPMSGNIQYF.

The chain links TRBV3-1 (or the pseudogene TRBV3-2) to TRBJ1-5; D is ambiguous. Germline V CDR1 and CDR2: LGHDT, YNNKEL (reference sequence). The CDR3 runs 16 residues. V was pared by 1 base and J by 2 bases, with 12 bases between. In DNA form, the CDR3 reads TGTGCCAGCAGCCAAGCGTCCCCCGGGGGCAATCAGCCCCAGCATTTT. Its translation is CASSQASPGGNQPQHF.

This rearrangement joins TRBV7-9 to TRBJ2-1; D gene uncertain. CDR1 SEHNR and CDR2 FQNEAQ come from the germline V gene (reference sequence). Trimming took off 1 base at V and 8 bases at J, with 18 bases between the two ends. The length of the CDR3 is 16 residues. The CDR3 coding sequence is TGTGCCAGCAGCTTAGTCCGGCGGCCCCACGCCGATGAGCAGTTCTTC. This gives the protein CASSLVRRPHADEQFF.

J is TRBJ1-4 and V is TRBV18; maybe TRBD1 (5 bases). The CDR3 spans 15 residues. Deletions cut 2 bases from V and 6 bases from J, with 13 bases between. The V gene's germline CDR1 is KGHSH and CDR2 LQKENI. CDR3 sequence: CASSPFRETDEKLFF. The CDR3 nucleotides read TGTGCCAGCTCACCATTCAGGGAAACCGATGAAAAACTGTTTTTT.

The chain has TRBV28 and TRBJ2-7; 7 bases fit TRBD1. In germline, CDR1 is MDHEN, CDR2 SYDVKM. The CDR3 is made up of 14 amino acids. The trim removed 5 bases at V and 2 bases at J, leaving 6 bases unmatched. CDR3 nucleotides: TGTGCCAGCAGTCCGACGACAGGGACCTACGAGCAGTACTTC. Protein sequence: CASSPTTGTYEQYF. The whole variable domain, remainder taken from reference TRBV28 and TRBJ2-7, is DVKVTQSSRYLVKRTGEKVFLECVQDMDHENMFWYRQDPGLGLRLIYFSYDVKMKEKGDIPEGYSVSREKKERFSLILESASTNQTSMYLCASSPTTGTYEQYFGPGTRLTVT.

V is TRBV3-1 (or the pseudogene TRBV3-2) and J is TRBJ1-3, with no clear D. Germline values: CDR1 LGHDT, CDR2 YNNKEL (reference sequence). V was trimmed by 4 bases and J by 1 base, leaving 8 bases between them. The CDR3 runs to 14 residues. Written as DNA, the CDR3 is TGTGCCAGCAGCCCAGTCCAGTCTGGAAACACCATATATTTT. Translation gives CASSPVQSGNTIYF.

V is TRBV10-1 and J is TRBJ2-7; either TRBD1 or TRBD2 may supply D (5 bases each). The CDR3 spans 11 residues. V lost 8 bases and J lost 3, with 8 bases in between. Germline V lookup: CDR1 WNHNN, CDR2 SYGVQD (reference sequence). The CDR3 spells CASGTLYEQYF. In DNA form, the CDR3 reads TGCGCCAGCGGGACCCTCTACGAGCAGTACTTC.

The gene calls are TRBV28 and TRBJ1-5; D may be TRBD1 (5 bases). Germline CDR1 and CDR2: MDHEN and SYDVKM. The CDR3 loop spans 16 amino acids. Trimming shortened V by 2 bases and J by 7 bases, and 18 bases separated the two germline ends. Here the CDR3 DNA reads TGTGCCAGCAGTTTAAACCAGGGTACGTTCGACCAGCCCCAGCATTTT. It translates to CASSLNQGTFDQPQHF.